The 5 T cell receptor beta chains reported below all come from one sample, sequenced in a study of T cell repertoires in cytomegalovirus infection (dated by TCRdb to about 2019). The antigens for these receptors are not known. Sequencing was carried out with an Illumina HiSeq 1500. Using fastp trimming at Q25 and MiXCR clonotype assembly, TCRdb reanalyzed the public sequencing data and kept in-frame beta chains. Under each unique CDR3 protein, matching rows form one entry showing the most common genes and DNA. This sample comprises hundreds of thousands of distinct CDR3 sequences, about 28% of them detected only once. The biggest ten clones account for around 18% of the sample. The treatment or condition label here, explained by the study, means: in vitro stimulation with specific CMV peptide epitopes to enrich CMV-specific T cells. The sequencing used cultured PBMCs, collected from culture after CMV antigen stimulation. These receptors all come from a human donor in good health (CMV status not recorded). Some clones in this sample may be carry-over from other donors' samples.

The chain has TRBV7-6 and TRBJ1-2, with D possibly being TRBD1 (6 bases). Germline V lookup: CDR1 SGHVS, CDR2 FNYEAQ. The CDR3 runs to 16 residues. V was pared by 1 base and J by 4 bases, with 16 bases between. As DNA, the CDR3 is TGTGCCAGCAGCTTAGGGGAGGGCAGGGGTACCTATGGCTACACCTTC. Amino acids: CASSLGEGRGTYGYTF.

This clonotype was observed a handful of times. V and J are TRBV5-1 and TRBJ2-7; 11 nucleotides match TRBD1. The V gene's germline CDR1 is SGHRS and CDR2 YFSETQ. The junction had 5 bases not matched to a gene; V was cut back by 0 bases and J by 6 bases. CDR3 length: 15 residues. The CDR3 DNA follows: TGCGCCAGCAGCTTGGCCCCCGGGACAGGGGGCGAGCAGTACTTC. It translates to CASSLAPGTGGEQYF.

In regard to this clonotype: This may be a read error, as it is one base from a much larger clone. The chain recombines TRBV7-3 with TRBJ2-3; weak D call: TRBD2 (5 bases). There are 17 residues in the CDR3. Germline loops: CDR1 SGHTA, CDR2 FQGTGA. CDR3 in amino acids: CASSLGRRTHLGDTQNF. The CDR3, as DNA: TGTGCCAGCAGCCTAGGGAGAAGGACTCACCTCGGGGATACGCAGAATTTT.

A few counts support this clonotype. DNA of the CDR3: TGTGCCACCATGGGGGGTCTCGACACTGAAGCTTTCTTT. Translating it yields CATMGGLDTEAFF. V usage is TRBV19 and J usage is TRBJ1-1, with D maybe TRBD1 (5 bases). The V end was cut by 10 bases, the J end by 3 bases, with 15 bases between. Germline loops: CDR1 LNHDA, CDR2 SQIVND (reference sequence). The CDR3 spans 13 residues.

The table lists this clonotype with a count of one. V usage is TRBV18 and J usage is TRBJ2-1; weak D call: TRBD1 (6 bases). Trimming took 2 bases from V and 4 from J, leaving 15 bases between them. The CDR3 sequence is 16 residues long. CDR1 KGHSH and CDR2 LQKENI come from the germline V gene. The CDR3 loop is CASSPTQGSRYNEQFF. The DNA of the CDR3 is TGTGCCAGCTCACCAACTCAGGGGAGCAGGTACAATGAGCAGTTCTTC.